The 18 T cell receptor beta chains in this list originate from one sample, sequenced in a study of T cells after posttransplantation cyclophosphamide. Using immunoSEQ multiplex PCR, the repertoire was profiled, and TCRdb retains in-frame clones only, with some absent. Sampling found approximately 6,000 clones, none seen once. A marrow graft followed busulfan-fludarabine conditioning, with cyclophosphamide on days +3 and +4. Sequences were derived from PBMCs, sampled after allogeneic stem cell transplant with posttransplant cyclophosphamide. The receptors originated from a male patient aged 55 to 70 who received an allogeneic stem cell transplant from a related donor, was CMV-positive, and had no GVHD. These T cells may partly come from the graft donor.

The chain recombines TRBV28 with TRBJ1-4, with 7 bases matching TRBD1. V trimming: 6 bases; J trimming: 2 bases; junction bases outside the gene matches: 6. Germline V lookup: CDR1 MDHEN, CDR2 SYDVKM. The CDR3 is 15 residues long. CDR3 in DNA: TGTGCCAGCAGGGGGTTGACAGGGACTAATGAAAAACTGTTTTTT. It encodes CASRGLTGTNEKLFF.

This clone was observed at least ten times. CDR3 sequence reads: CASSSTPGGLNSPLHF. CDR3 sequence (DNA): TGTGCCAGCAGTTCGACGCCTGGCGGCCTTAATTCACCCCTCCACTTT. The chain is built from TRBV28 and TRBJ1-6; D not certain. The V and J ends lost 4 bases and 6 bases respectively, with 16 bases between them. The CDR3 extends over 16 amino acids. Germline V lookup: CDR1 MDHEN, CDR2 SYDVKM.

This clone was seen many times. The genes are TRBV7-3 and TRBJ2-1, with 9 positions matching TRBD1. Looked up from germline, CDR1 is SGHTA and CDR2 is FQGTGA. V shed 5 bases, J shed 3 bases, and the junction held 8 bases outside the gene matches. CDR3 length equals 16 residues. CDR3 protein: CASSRSGTGFYNEQFF. Written as DNA, the CDR3 is TGTGCCAGCAGCCGTTCCGGGACAGGGTTCTACAATGAGCAGTTCTTC.

This clone was seen at least ten times. The V call is TRBV11-2, the J call TRBJ2-7; D is undetermined. The CDR3 contains 15 residues. Germline assignment: CDR1 SGHAT and CDR2 FQNNGV. V was cut by 3 bases and J by 0 bases, with 12 bases left in between. The DNA for the CDR3 is TGTGCCAGCAGCTTGGTGGCACAGAGCTCCTACGAGCAGTACTTC. Its protein product is CASSLVAQSSYEQYF.

Many counts were recorded for this clone. The CDR3 reads CAIRQGNTEAFF. In nucleotides, the CDR3 is TGTGCCATACGGCAGGGGAACACTGAAGCTTTCTTT. The chain is built from TRBV10-3 and TRBJ1-1; weak D call: TRBD1 (5 bases). Trimming took off 9 bases at V and 1 base at J, with 9 bases between the two ends. The length of the CDR3 is 12 residues. The germline CDR1 and CDR2 sequences are ENHRY and SYGVKD.

This clone was seen ten or more times. This chain's CDR3 is CASRPNQGGGLGTGELFF. In DNA form, the CDR3 reads TGTGCCAGCAGACCTAACCAGGGGGGCGGGTTAGGAACCGGGGAGCTGTTTTTT. V usage is TRBV11-3 and J usage is TRBJ2-2, with TRBD1 as a possible D gene (7 bases). CDR3 length: 18 amino acids. V lost 6 bases and J 5 bases, leaving 25 bases between the germline ends. Germline loops: CDR1 SGHNT, CDR2 YENEEA.

The genes are TRBV7-6 and TRBJ2-1; 9 bases agree with TRBD2. Germline CDR1 and CDR2: SGHVS and FNYEAQ. V shed 5 bases, J shed 4 bases, and the junction held 6 bases outside the gene matches. This CDR3 contains 15 residues. This chain's CDR3 is CASSQSGGPYNEQFF. CDR3 nucleotide sequence: TGTGCCAGCAGCCAGAGCGGGGGGCCGTACAATGAGCAGTTCTTC.

This clone was observed at least ten times. This sequence joins TRBV5-4 and TRBJ2-7; 9 bases fit TRBD1. CDR3 size: 13 residues. Unmatched junction bases numbered 4, after V lost 5 bases and J lost 4 bases. From germline, CDR1 is SGHNT and CDR2 YYREEE (reference sequence). The CDR3: CASSRDRVYEQYF. The CDR3, as DNA: TGTGCCAGCAGTAGGGACAGGGTATACGAGCAGTACTTC.

The genes are TRBV11-2 and TRBJ1-2; 12 nucleotides agree with TRBD1. Germline V CDR1 and CDR2: SGHAT, FQNNGV. CDR3 length equals 16 residues. V lost 2 bases, J lost 8 bases, and 9 bases stayed unmatched. This CDR3 reads CASSLQPGQGALGYTF. CDR3 coding DNA: TGTGCCAGCAGCTTACAACCGGGACAGGGGGCGCTGGGCTACACCTTC.

This clone was counted a few times. This chain links TRBV28 with TRBJ1-4; 8 bases match TRBD1. The trim removed 1 base at V and 8 bases at J, leaving 6 bases unmatched. CDR3 size: 15 residues. The germline gives CDR1 MDHEN, CDR2 SYDVKM. The CDR3 DNA sequence: TGTGCCAGCAGTTTATTCACAGGGGGGAAGGAAAAACTGTTTTTT. This codes for CASSLFTGGKEKLFF.

This clone was detected many times. This chain connects TRBV6-1 to TRBJ2-7; 7 nucleotides line up with TRBD1. V trimming: 3 bases; J trimming: 0 bases; junction bases outside the gene matches: 8. This CDR3 is 16 amino acids long. Germline values: CDR1 MNHNS, CDR2 SASEGT. The CDR3 sequence is CASSDFTGALSYEQYF. CDR3 bases: TGTGCCAGCAGTGACTTTACAGGGGCCCTCTCCTACGAGCAGTACTTC.

The sample holds a few counts of this clone. The chain combines TRBV18 with TRBJ1-6; no definite D call. Trimming removed 3 bases at V and 7 bases at J, with 16 bases between. The length of the CDR3 is 16 residues. From germline, CDR1 is KGHSH and CDR2 LQKENI. The CDR3 coding sequence is TGTGCCAGCTCACCCCAGGCACCAAAAGGAAATTCACCCCTCCACTTT. Protein: CASSPQAPKGNSPLHF.

In its sample, this clone is medium-sized. The CDR3 coding sequence is TGTGCCAGTACCTACGGGGGGGCGGCCACAGATACGCAGTATTTT. Translation: CASTYGGAATDTQYF. The chain links TRBV28 to TRBJ2-3; TRBD2 matches at 8 bases. The J segment lost 2 bases and the V segment lost 9 bases, leaving 10 bases of the junction unmatched. In germline, CDR1 is MDHEN, CDR2 SYDVKM. This CDR3 is 15 amino acids long.

This clone occurred many times. V usage is TRBV14 and J usage is TRBJ2-1; D possibly corresponds to TRBD2 (5 bases). This CDR3 comprises 14 residues. Germline V gene sequence: CDR1 SGHDN, CDR2 FVKESK. V lost 8 bases to trimming and J lost 7 bases, with 18 bases between them. The CDR3 region has the DNA TGTGCCAGCCAATCGACCGGGGTGGTGAATGAGCAGTTCTTC. Translated, it gives CASQSTGVVNEQFF.

This clone was seen repeatedly, ten times or more. The V gene is TRBV5-4, the J gene TRBJ1-2; tentatively, D is TRBD1 (5 bases). V lost 4 bases, J lost 7 bases, and 23 bases lay in between. This CDR3 region has 16 residues. The germline V gene encodes CDR1 SGHNT and CDR2 YYREEE (reference sequence). The CDR3 DNA reads TGTGCCAGCAGCGGACGTGGGACTTCCCGGGAAAGTGGCTACACCTTC. It encodes CASSGRGTSRESGYTF.

This clone showed up many times. The V gene is TRBV27, the J gene TRBJ1-1; 10 positions agree with TRBD1. CDR3 length: 13 amino acids. Per germline, CDR1 MNHEY and CDR2 SMNVEV (reference sequence). The J segment lost 5 bases and the V segment lost 11 bases, leaving 8 bases of the junction unmatched. The CDR3 loop reads CAAGQGPGTEAFF. CDR3 DNA sequence: TGTGCCGCGGGACAGGGGCCGGGGACTGAAGCTTTCTTT.

At least ten counts were recorded for this clone. The CDR3 protein is CASSLGQGGSGYTF. In nucleotides, the CDR3 is TGCGCCAGCAGCCTCGGACAGGGTGGCTCTGGCTACACCTTC. V gene TRBV4-1 combines with J gene TRBJ1-2; 8 bases map to TRBD1. This CDR3 is built from 14 residues. The J segment lost 7 bases and the V segment lost 4 bases, leaving 8 bases of the junction unmatched. Germline loops: CDR1 MGHRA, CDR2 YSYEKL.

This clone was seen repeatedly, ten times or more. The chain is built from TRBV2 and TRBJ1-2, with 8 bases that match TRBD1. The CDR3 spans 13 residues. Germline V gives CDR1 SNHLY, CDR2 FYNNEI. Germline trimming cut 6 bases from V and 4 bases from J; bases unmatched to any gene: 4. Here the CDR3 reads CASRGDRSYGYTF. DNA for the CDR3: TGTGCCAGCAGGGGGGACAGGTCCTATGGCTACACCTTC.